The sequence of this T cell receptor beta chain was determined in a study of PD-1 blockade in classical Hodgkin lymphoma. General study results and limits: When set against healthy donors, newly diagnosed patients were reported to show lower baseline TCR diversity.

TCRdb's copy holds only in-frame clones and misses some; the assay was immunoSEQ multiplex PCR. The sample has about 110,000 clones, about 88% seen once. Each patient experienced a relapse that followed autologous stem cell transplantation, and brentuximab vedotin exposure varied. In the case of this clone: The antigen is undetermined.

The germline V and J ends were trimmed by 0 bases and 5 bases, with 9 bases remaining between them. CDR3 length: 14 residues. Germline V gene lookup returns CDR1 SGHTS and CDR2 YDEGEE. The chain uses TRBV5-8 and TRBJ2-1, with D possibly being TRBD1 (5 bases). The starting material was peripheral blood mononuclear cells (PBMCs), obtained before the second cycle of nivolumab. The clonotype comes from a human donor with classical Hodgkin lymphoma. The CDR3 DNA follows: TGTGCCAGCAGCTTGGGGACAACTAACAATGAGCAGTTCTTC. Translating gives CASSLGTTNNEQFF.